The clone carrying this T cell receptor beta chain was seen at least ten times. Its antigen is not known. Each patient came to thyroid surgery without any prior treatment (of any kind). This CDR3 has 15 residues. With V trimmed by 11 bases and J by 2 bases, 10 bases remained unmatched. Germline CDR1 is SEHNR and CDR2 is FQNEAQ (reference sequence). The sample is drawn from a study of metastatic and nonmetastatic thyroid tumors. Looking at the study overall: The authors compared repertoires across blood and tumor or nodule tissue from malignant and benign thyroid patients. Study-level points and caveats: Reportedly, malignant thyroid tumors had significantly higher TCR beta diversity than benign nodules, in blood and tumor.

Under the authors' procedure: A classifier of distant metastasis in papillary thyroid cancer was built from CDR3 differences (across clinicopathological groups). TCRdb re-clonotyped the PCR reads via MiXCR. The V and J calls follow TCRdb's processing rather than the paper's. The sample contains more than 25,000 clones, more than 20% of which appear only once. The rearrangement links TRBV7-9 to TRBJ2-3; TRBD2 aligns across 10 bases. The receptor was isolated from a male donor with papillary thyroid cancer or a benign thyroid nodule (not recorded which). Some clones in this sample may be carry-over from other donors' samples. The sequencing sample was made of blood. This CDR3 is CAPMSAGGSTDTQYF. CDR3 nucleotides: TGTGCCCCGATGTCAGCGGGAGGGTCCACAGATACGCAGTATTTT. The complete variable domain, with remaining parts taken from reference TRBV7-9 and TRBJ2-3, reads DTGVSQNPRHKITKRGQNVTFRCDPISEHNRLYWYRQTLGQGPEFLTYFQNEAQLEKSRLLSDRFSAERPKGSFSTLEIQRTEQGDSAMYLCAPMSAGGSTDTQYFGPGTRLTVL.